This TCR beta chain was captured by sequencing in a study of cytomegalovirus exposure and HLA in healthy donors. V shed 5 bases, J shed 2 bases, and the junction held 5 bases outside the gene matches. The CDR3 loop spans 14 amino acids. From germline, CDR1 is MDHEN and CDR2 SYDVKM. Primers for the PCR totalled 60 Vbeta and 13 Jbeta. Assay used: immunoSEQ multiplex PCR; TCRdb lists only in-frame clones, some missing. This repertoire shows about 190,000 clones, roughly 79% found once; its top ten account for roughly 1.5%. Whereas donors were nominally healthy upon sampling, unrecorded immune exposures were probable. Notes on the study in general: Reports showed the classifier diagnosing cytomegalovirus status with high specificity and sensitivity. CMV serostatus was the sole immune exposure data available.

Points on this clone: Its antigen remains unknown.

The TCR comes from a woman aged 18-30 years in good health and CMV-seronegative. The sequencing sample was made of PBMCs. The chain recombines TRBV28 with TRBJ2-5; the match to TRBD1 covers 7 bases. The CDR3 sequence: CASSPHRGQETQYF. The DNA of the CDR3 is TGTGCCAGCAGTCCTCACAGGGGTCAAGAGACCCAGTACTTC.